The 10 T cell receptor beta chains below come from one sample, sequenced in a study of cytomegalovirus exposure and HLA in healthy donors. Both 60 Vbeta primers and 13 Jbeta primers went into the PCR. TCRdb's table, derived via immunoSEQ multiplex PCR, lists solely in-frame clones and lacks some. The table lists over 90,000 clones, about two thirds of them singletons. The sample was PBMCs. The receptors shown here come from a woman in her 50s in good health and CMV-seropositive.

This clone was found a few times. The V gene is TRBV25-1, the J gene TRBJ1-4; D ambiguous. V shed 2 bases and J shed 6 bases, with 10 bases lying between them. The V gene's germline CDR1 is MGHDK and CDR2 SYGVNS. The CDR3 is 14 residues long. DNA for the CDR3: TGTGCCAGCAGTGAAGCGGTGGGTCATGAAAAACTGTTTTTT. Amino acid sequence: CASSEAVGHEKLFF.

This sequence joins TRBV5-4 and TRBJ2-2; 8 bases are shared with TRBD2. The V and J ends lost 2 bases and 7 bases, in that order; junction bases with no gene match: 7. The CDR3 has 15 residues. Germline CDR1 SGHNT, CDR2 YYREEE (reference sequence). The CDR3 DNA follows: TGTGCCAGCAGCTTAAGCGGGAGCGGTTACGGGGAGCTGTTTTTT. Its translation: CASSLSGSGYGELFF.

The chain links TRBV6-1 to TRBJ2-7, with 8 bases lining up with TRBD1. From germline, CDR1 is MNHNS and CDR2 SASEGT. This CDR3 comprises 14 residues. V shed 11 bases, J shed 4 bases, and the junction held 13 bases outside the gene matches. CDR3 region: CAGRSRTGTYEQYF. The CDR3 DNA reads as TGTGCCGGGCGATCTCGGACAGGGACTTACGAGCAGTACTTC.

This clone was counted between two and nine times. The CDR3 here is CASSSTGGNQPQHF. The CDR3 DNA reads as TGTGCCAGTAGTTCAACAGGGGGCAATCAGCCCCAGCATTTT. The rearrangement uses TRBV19 and TRBJ1-5; 7 bases line up with TRBD1. V shed 5 bases, J shed 2 bases, and the junction held 3 bases outside the gene matches. Germline CDR1 reads LNHDA; CDR2 reads SQIVND (reference sequence). The CDR3 runs to 14 residues.

This rearrangement joins TRBV29-1 to TRBJ2-2; the match to TRBD2 covers 7 bases. The germline gives CDR1 SQVTM, CDR2 ANQGSEA. The CDR3 spans 14 residues. CDR3 DNA: TGCACCTGTTGGGGACTATCGAACACCGGGGAGCTGTTTTTT. Encoded protein: CTCWGLSNTGELFF.

This clone has a handful of counts. This chain connects TRBV11-2 to TRBJ1-6; D may be TRBD1 (6 bases). Trimming took 6 bases from V and 14 from J, leaving 20 bases between them. Germline loops: CDR1 SGHAT, CDR2 FQNNGV. CDR3 length equals 14 residues. The CDR3 loop is CASSSMGAGGSLHF. The CDR3 DNA reads as TGTGCCAGCAGTTCTATGGGGGCCGGTGGGTCCCTCCACTTT.

This clone was recorded a few times. The same CDR3 also results from other DNA sequences found in this sample. This chain connects TRBV2 to TRBJ2-7; D remains unclear. This CDR3 contains 11 residues. V lost 4 bases and J lost 4, with 5 bases in between. Looked up from germline, CDR1 is SNHLY and CDR2 is FYNNEI. CDR3 DNA sequence: TGTGCCAGCAGTGCAGGATACGAGCAGTACTTC. This encodes CASSAGYEQYF.

V usage is TRBV2 and J usage is TRBJ2-6; possible D gene TRBD1, 5 bases. This CDR3 has 15 amino acids. Trimming cost V 3 bases and J 2 bases, with 8 bases left between them. CDR1 and CDR2 (germline): SNHLY, FYNNEI. The CDR3 sequence: CASSEGLAGANVLTF. The CDR3, as DNA: TGTGCCAGCAGTGAGGGGCTCGCTGGGGCCAACGTCCTGACTTTC.

This clone was seen a few times. This chain uses TRBV2 with TRBJ2-7, with 11 nucleotides matching TRBD2. Per germline, CDR1 SNHLY and CDR2 FYNNEI. V lost 4 bases and J lost 2; bases outside the gene matches: 13. The CDR3 spans 18 residues. The CDR3, as DNA: TGTGCCAGCAGTGTTACTAGCGGGAGCCTTTCATCCCCCTACGAGCAGTACTTC. It translates to CASSVTSGSLSSPYEQYF.

This clone was detected once. This chain connects TRBV20-1 to TRBJ2-7; D is possibly TRBD1 (5 bases). Germline CDR1 and CDR2: DFQATT and SNEGSKA (reference sequence). Trimming pared 4 bases from V and 4 bases from J, leaving 8 bases between. CDR3 length: 11 amino acids. As DNA, the CDR3 is TGCAGTGCTAACGCAGGGTACGAGCAGTACTTC. Translation gives CSANAGYEQYF.